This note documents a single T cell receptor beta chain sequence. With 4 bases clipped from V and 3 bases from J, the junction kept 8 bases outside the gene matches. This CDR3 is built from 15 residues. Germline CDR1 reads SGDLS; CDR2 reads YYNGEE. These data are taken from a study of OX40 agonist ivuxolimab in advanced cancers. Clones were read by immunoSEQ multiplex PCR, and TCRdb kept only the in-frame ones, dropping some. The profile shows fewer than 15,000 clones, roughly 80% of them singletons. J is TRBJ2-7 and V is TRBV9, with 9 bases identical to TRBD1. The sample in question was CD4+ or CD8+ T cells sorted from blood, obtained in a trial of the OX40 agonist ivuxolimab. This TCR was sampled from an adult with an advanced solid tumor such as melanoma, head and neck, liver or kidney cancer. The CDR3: CASSTRQGGGYEQYF. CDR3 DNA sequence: TGTGCCAGCAGCACCCGACAGGGGGGTGGCTACGAGCAGTACTTC.